A single sample gave rise to the 24 T cell receptor beta chains below, sequenced in a study of low-dose radiotherapy and immunotherapy resistance in tumors. The time point denotes: after trial treatment. Treatment in this sample: LDRT plus nivolumab, ipilimumab, low-dose cyclophosphamide and aspirin (RACIN trial). First-strand cDNA relied on TRAV- and TRBV-specific primers spanning alpha and beta chains. A constant-region primer paired with the V-primer adapter amplified TCRs over approximately 19 PCR cycles. TCRdb analysed the reads with MiXCR anew, one entry per CDR3 protein. The table has nearly 60,000 distinct CDR3 sequences, about 25% seen once. The sample in question was PBMCs, obtained after low-dose radiotherapy plus immunotherapy. These receptors were taken from a male donor with prostate cancer.

This clonotype was detected many times. The chain recombines TRBV6-2 or TRBV6-3 with TRBJ2-1; TRBD2 matches at 8 bases. The trim removed 2 bases at V and 7 bases at J, leaving 7 bases unmatched. Germline assignment: CDR1 MNHEY and CDR2 SVGEGT. The CDR3 sequence is 15 residues long. The CDR3, as DNA: TGTGCCAGCAGTTACCCGGGACTAGGTGGTAATGAGCAGTTCTTC. Protein product: CASSYPGLGGNEQFF.

J is TRBJ1-6 and V is TRBV4-2; D gene unclear. Germline CDR1 and CDR2: LGHNA and YNFKEQ. This CDR3 is built from 15 residues. The V and J ends lost 0 bases and 8 bases respectively, with 11 bases between them. The CDR3 protein is CASSQEGGFDSPLHF. CDR3 bases: TGTGCCAGCAGCCAAGAAGGAGGGTTTGATTCACCCCTCCACTTT.

A remark on this clonotype: This likely stems from a read error, as it lies one base from a far larger clone. The chain joins TRBV4-3 to TRBJ1-1; maybe TRBD1 (5 bases). This CDR3 contains 12 residues. Deletions cut 6 bases from V and 7 bases from J, with 12 bases between. Germline loops: CDR1 LGHNA, CDR2 YSLEER. CDR3: CASRHHQGEAFF. In DNA, the CDR3 is TGCGCCAGCAGACATCATCAGGGTGAAGCTTTCTTT.

In this sample, this clonotype turned up many times. V and J are TRBV6-2 or TRBV6-3 and TRBJ1-3; D is ambiguous. Between the trimmed V and J ends, which lost 4 bases and 3 bases, there was a span of 16 bases. Germline V CDR1 and CDR2: MNHEY, SVGEGT. The length of the CDR3 is 16 residues. The CDR3: CASSSPRDESGNTIYF. CDR3 nucleotide sequence: TGTGCCAGCAGTTCTCCCCGGGATGAAAGTGGAAACACCATATATTTT.

As for this clonotype: A much larger clone is a single base away; this may be a read error. The chain joins TRBV19 to TRBJ2-7, with 13 bases identical to TRBD2. CDR3 length equals 14 residues. After removal of 5 bases from V and 4 bases from J, the junction contained 2 bases not matched to a gene. The germline gives CDR1 LNHDA, CDR2 SQIVND (reference sequence). CDR3 nucleotide sequence: TGTGCCAGTAGTGCGGGACTAGCGGGGTACGAGCAGTACTTC. Its protein product is CASSAGLAGYEQYF.

This clonotype was picked up a small number of times. V usage is TRBV20-1 and J usage is TRBJ1-4, with a tentative D call TRBD1 (6 bases). The CDR3 has 15 residues. Germline assignment: CDR1 DFQATT and CDR2 SNEGSKA (reference sequence). The V end lost 6 bases, the J end lost 5 bases, and 19 bases lay between the germline ends. CDR3 in amino acids: CSARVAQGANEKLFF. For the CDR3, the DNA is TGCAGTGCCAGGGTGGCACAGGGTGCGAATGAAAAACTGTTTTTT.

Ten or more counts support this clonotype. V usage is TRBV4-3 and J usage is TRBJ1-5; D remains unclear. The CDR3 extends over 14 amino acids. Germline values: CDR1 LGHNA, CDR2 YSLEER. Trimming stripped 0 bases from V and 2 bases from J, with 5 bases between. In DNA, the CDR3 is TGCGCCAGCAGCCAAGACCATGGCAATCAGCCCCAGCATTTT. Protein product: CASSQDHGNQPQHF.

This clonotype was detected once. The chain carries TRBV28 and TRBJ2-7; possibly TRBD2 for D (6 bases). Per the germline V gene, CDR1 is MDHEN and CDR2 is SYDVKM. CDR3 length: 14 amino acids. Trimming left V 6 bases short and J 1 base short, with 13 bases between. As DNA, the CDR3 is TGTGCCAGCAGCCCTCGGGAGTGGTCCTACGAGCAGTACTTC. It specifies CASSPREWSYEQYF. Together with reference TRBV28 and TRBJ2-7, the CDR3 gives the full variable domain: DVKVTQSSRYLVKRTGEKVFLECVQDMDHENMFWYRQDPGLGLRLIYFSYDVKMKEKGDIPEGYSVSREKKERFSLILESASTNQTSMYLCASSPREWSYEQYFGPGTRLTVT.

About this clonotype: This clone may be a read error of a much larger clone one base away. The chain employs TRBV7-2 and TRBJ2-7, with 9 bases aligning to TRBD2. Germline CDR1 SGHTA, CDR2 FQGNSA. CDR3 length equals 13 residues. The CDR3 DNA reads as TGTGCCAGCAGCCCTAGCGGGATCTACGGGCAGTACTTC. The encoded protein is CASSPSGIYGQYF.

The sample holds many counts of this clonotype. The rearrangement links TRBV6-5 to TRBJ1-1; 9 bases map to TRBD1. This CDR3 spans 15 amino acids. The germline CDR1 and CDR2 sequences are MNHEY and SVGAGI. V lost 6 bases to trimming and J lost 4 bases; unmatched junction nucleotides: 9. Written as DNA, the CDR3 is TGTGCCAGCAGCGAAACAGGGGGCCGGGGCACTGAAGCTTTCTTT. This sequence encodes CASSETGGRGTEAFF.

This clonotype was picked up many times. The chain has TRBV2 and TRBJ2-2; 12 positions match TRBD1. This CDR3 has 15 residues. With 6 bases clipped from V and 3 bases from J, the junction kept 2 bases outside the gene matches. The germline V gene has CDR1 SNHLY and CDR2 FYNNEI. The CDR3 is CASRGTGGYTGELFF. The CDR3 DNA reads as TGTGCCAGCAGAGGGACAGGGGGCTACACCGGGGAGCTGTTTTTT.

This clonotype came up many times. The V and J genes are TRBV18 and TRBJ2-3; 7 bases line up with TRBD2. J gave up 6 bases and V 2 bases, and 5 bases lay outside the gene matches. Per the germline V gene, CDR1 is KGHSH and CDR2 is LQKENI. CDR3 length: 14 residues. CDR3: CASSPWGGADTQYF. The CDR3 DNA follows: TGTGCCAGCTCACCATGGGGGGGTGCCGATACGCAGTATTTT.

At least ten counts were recorded for this clonotype. The chain joins TRBV18 to TRBJ2-7; D may match TRBD1 or TRBD2 (7 bases each). This CDR3 is 14 amino acids long. The V and J ends lost 1 base and 5 bases respectively, with 12 bases between them. Germline CDR1 is KGHSH and CDR2 is LQKENI. In DNA form, the CDR3 reads TGTGCCAGCTCACCACTGGGAGGGGGCGACGAGCAGTACTTC. Translating gives CASSPLGGGDEQYF.

Written as DNA, the CDR3 is TGTGCCGGACCCTCCGATAGTGCGAGCACAGATACGCAGTATTTT. Encoded protein: CAGPSDSASTDTQYF. This chain links TRBV13 with TRBJ2-3; unclear D gene. The CDR3 is 15 amino acids. V lost 11 bases and J 0 bases, leaving 18 bases between the germline ends. Germline CDR1 and CDR2: PRHDT and FYEKMQ (reference sequence).

The chain recombines TRBV11-2 with TRBJ2-3; 7 nucleotides match TRBD2. This CDR3 region has 16 residues. The junction had 6 bases not matched to a gene; V was cut back by 1 base and J by 2 bases. CDR1 is SGHAT, CDR2 FQNNGV, per germline. CDR3 amino acids: CASSLVPSGVTDTQYF. The CDR3 DNA reads as TGTGCCAGCAGCTTAGTTCCTAGCGGAGTCACAGATACGCAGTATTTT.

This clonotype was counted at least ten times. This chain connects TRBV29-1 to TRBJ2-5; TRBD2 matches 12 bases. Per the germline V gene, CDR1 is SQVTM and CDR2 is ANQGSEA. The V and J ends lost 5 bases and 4 bases, in that order; junction bases with no gene match: 8. This CDR3 is 15 amino acids long. The CDR3 is CSVLLLAGGRETQYF. CDR3 nucleotides: TGCAGCGTTCTCCTCCTAGCGGGAGGGCGAGAGACCCAGTACTTC.

This clonotype was counted ten times or more. The chain carries TRBV20-1 and TRBJ2-5, with unresolved D. This CDR3 spans 10 amino acids. The germline V and J ends were trimmed by 3 bases and 4 bases, with 3 bases remaining between them. Per the germline V gene, CDR1 is DFQATT and CDR2 is SNEGSKA (reference sequence). The CDR3 region is CSASAETQYF. CDR3 nucleotides: TGCAGTGCTAGTGCAGAGACCCAGTACTTC.

This clonotype was picked up many times. This sequence joins TRBV12-3 or TRBV12-4 and TRBJ1-2; weak D call: TRBD1 (6 bases). Between the trimmed V and J ends, which lost 6 bases and 7 bases, there was a span of 12 bases. This CDR3 region has 12 residues. CDR3 sequence: CASSNNRVGYTF. The DNA for the CDR3 is TGTGCCAGCAGCAATAACAGGGTTGGCTACACCTTC.

To note about this clonotype: This likely stems from a read error, as it lies one base from a far larger clone. The chain has TRBV20-1 and TRBJ2-7; 10 bases line up with TRBD2. Germline V gives CDR1 DFQATT, CDR2 SNEGSKA (reference sequence). The CDR3 has 15 residues. V was pared by 6 bases and J by 7 bases, with 15 bases of the junction left unmatched. This CDR3 is CSAVLLSGRSNEQYF. The DNA of the CDR3 is TGCAGTGCCGTCCTCCTTAGCGGGAGGTCGAATGAGCAGTACTTC.

This clonotype came up many times. This rearrangement joins TRBV30 to TRBJ1-6; possible D gene TRBD1, 5 bases. With 0 bases removed from V and 0 bases from J, the gap between germline ends came to 21 bases. CDR1 and CDR2 (germline): GTSNPN, SVGIG (reference sequence). This CDR3 is 20 amino acids long. The CDR3 here is CAWSVGQSVSGTSYNSPLHF. In DNA, the CDR3 is TGTGCCTGGAGTGTCGGGCAGTCAGTCTCGGGGACCTCCTATAATTCACCCCTCCACTTT.

This clonotype was picked up many times. The J gene is TRBJ1-5, the V gene TRBV6-2 or TRBV6-3; no clear D. CDR1 is MNHEY, CDR2 SVGEGT, per germline. There are 13 residues in the CDR3. V lost 8 bases, J lost 0 bases, and 8 bases lay in between. Here the CDR3 DNA reads TGTGCCAGCGGACTGATTAGCAATCAGCCCCAGCATTTT. It yields the protein CASGLISNQPQHF.

This clonotype came up many times. CDR3 in amino acids: CASSTGQFAPAQPQHF. Here the CDR3 DNA reads TGTGCCAGCAGCACCGGACAGTTTGCGCCTGCTCAGCCCCAGCATTTT. The J gene is TRBJ1-5, the V gene TRBV28, with D perhaps matching TRBD1 (6 bases). The V gene lost 6 bases and the J gene lost 6 bases, with 21 bases spanning the gap. Germline values: CDR1 MDHEN, CDR2 SYDVKM. The CDR3 is 16 residues long.

Of note for this clonotype: A far larger clone is one base from this, pointing to a likely read error. The rearrangement links TRBV7-3 to TRBJ2-7; TRBD2 aligns across 12 bases. The ends lost 5 bases at V and 7 bases at J; junction bases unmatched: 9. Germline CDR1 and CDR2: SGHTA and FQGTGA. The CDR3 contains 15 residues. For the CDR3, the DNA is TGTGCCAGCAGCCAGACTAGCGGGAGTTACGGTGAGCAGTACTTC. Its protein is CASSQTSGSYGEQYF.

This clonotype showed up many times. The CDR3 nucleotides are TGCGCCAGCAGCCAAGACGATAGGACAGATACGCAGTATTTT. Its protein product is CASSQDDRTDTQYF. The rearrangement links TRBV4-3 to TRBJ2-3; no definite D call. Germline V lookup: CDR1 LGHNA, CDR2 YSLEER. Trimming left V 0 bases short and J 3 bases short, with 7 bases between. This CDR3 region has 14 residues.